One and the same sample provided the 15 T cell receptor beta chains below, sequenced in a study of technical replicates of blood from a few donors. This table comes from immunoSEQ multiplex PCR, and its TCRdb copy is limited to in-frame clones, with some not included. The repertoire includes 75,000 to 90,000 clones, roughly 96% of them detected once, and under 0.35% sits in the top ten. Sequencing input: T cells isolated from PBMCs. The receptors were gathered from a human donor in good health.

The gene calls are TRBV11-2 and TRBJ2-2; 10 nucleotides align to TRBD2. The V segment lost 5 bases and the J segment 3 bases; nucleotides outside the gene matches: 9. The CDR3 extends over 17 amino acids. Germline lookup yields CDR1 SGHAT and CDR2 FQNNGV. The CDR3 bases are TGTGCCAGCAGCCCGGCGGGCCTAGCGGGGGACACCGGGGAGCTGTTTTTT. Translation: CASSPAGLAGDTGELFF.

The rearrangement links TRBV9 to TRBJ1-2, with TRBD1 as a possible D gene (6 bases). Looked up from germline, CDR1 is SGDLS and CDR2 is YYNGEE. The length of the CDR3 is 13 residues. The V and J ends lost 4 bases and 8 bases respectively, with 15 bases between them. The CDR3 sequence is CASSPPGERGYTF. The CDR3, as DNA: TGTGCCAGCAGCCCTCCAGGGGAGAGAGGCTACACCTTC.

V and J are TRBV28 and TRBJ1-4, with 7 bases identical to TRBD1. V gave up 2 bases and J gave up 5 bases; unmatched junction bases: 8. CDR1 and CDR2 from the germline V gene are MDHEN and SYDVKM. This CDR3 comprises 16 residues. CDR3 nucleotides: TGTGCCAGCAGTTTAACTAACAGGGGCCCAAATGAAAAACTGTTTTTT. As protein: CASSLTNRGPNEKLFF.

The rearrangement joins TRBV28 to TRBJ2-3, with TRBD1 matching 7 bases. The CDR3 sequence is 13 residues long. Looked up from germline, CDR1 is MDHEN and CDR2 is SYDVKM. V trimming: 6 bases; J trimming: 3 bases; junction bases outside the gene matches: 3. CDR3 in amino acids: CASRSQGTDTQYF. The CDR3 DNA follows: TGTGCCAGCAGGTCACAGGGGACAGATACGCAGTATTTT. Full variable domain (rest looked up from reference TRBV28 and TRBJ2-3): DVKVTQSSRYLVKRTGEKVFLECVQDMDHENMFWYRQDPGLGLRLIYFSYDVKMKEKGDIPEGYSVSREKKERFSLILESASTNQTSMYLCASRSQGTDTQYFGPGTRLTVL.

As for this clone: A read error may produce the germline difference seen at one junction end. The rearrangement joins TRBV7-7 to TRBJ2-3, with a weak D call TRBD2 (5 bases). CDR3 length: 12 residues. Germline assignment: CDR1 SSHAT and CDR2 FNYEAQ (reference sequence). The CDR3 region is CASSPSGNTQYF. CDR3 sequence (DNA): TGTGCTAGCAGTCCCAGCGGAAATACGCAGTATTTT.

V gene TRBV4-2 combines with J gene TRBJ1-4; 11 nucleotides agree with TRBD1. The CDR3 is 21 amino acids. The trim removed 2 bases at V and 6 bases at J, leaving 20 bases unmatched. Germline V gives CDR1 LGHNA, CDR2 YNFKEQ. CDR3 sequence (DNA): TGTGCCAGCAGCCAACACCCCAAACATGGACAGGGGGCACTCCAAGATGAAAAACTGTTTTTT. Translation gives CASSQHPKHGQGALQDEKLFF.

The chain links TRBV4-3 to TRBJ2-5; D possibly corresponds to TRBD2 (6 bases). The CDR3 runs 15 residues. The V and J ends lost 0 bases and 4 bases respectively, with 12 bases between them. The germline V gene has CDR1 LGHNA and CDR2 YSLEER. In DNA form, the CDR3 reads TGCGCCAGCAGCCAAGATTACGGGGGAGCAGAGACCCAGTACTTC. Encoded protein: CASSQDYGGAETQYF.

The chain is built from TRBV29-1 and TRBJ2-2; D unclear. CDR3 size: 10 residues. Germline loops: CDR1 SQVTM, CDR2 ANQGSEA. CDR3 in amino acids: CSINTGELFF. Written as DNA, the CDR3 is TGCAGTATCAACACCGGGGAGCTGTTTTTT.

In DNA, the CDR3 is TGTGCCAGCAGGCGGGAGGGTACCTACGAGCAGTACTTC. Translating it yields CASRREGTYEQYF. The V gene is TRBV6-5, the J gene TRBJ2-7, with TRBD2 matching over 9 bases. The V and J ends lost 6 bases and 2 bases, in that order; junction bases with no gene match: 2. Per germline, CDR1 MNHEY and CDR2 SVGAGI. The CDR3 sequence is 13 residues long.

The chain couples TRBV28 to TRBJ2-7, with D uncertain. V was clipped by 5 bases and J by 2 bases, with 13 bases between them. This CDR3 region has 14 residues. Germline values: CDR1 MDHEN, CDR2 SYDVKM. The CDR3: CASSPPGQTYEQYF. In nucleotides, the CDR3 is TGTGCCAGCAGTCCACCAGGCCAGACCTACGAGCAGTACTTC.

V is TRBV2 and J is TRBJ2-2, with 9 bases identical to TRBD1. There are 16 residues in the CDR3. Germline lookup yields CDR1 SNHLY and CDR2 FYNNEI. V gave up 9 bases and J gave up 7 bases; unmatched junction bases: 15. This CDR3 is CASTSPGQGKGGELFF. In DNA form, the CDR3 reads TGTGCCAGTACCTCCCCGGGACAGGGTAAAGGCGGGGAGCTGTTTTTT.

The J gene is TRBJ2-1, the V gene TRBV14; D unresolved. CDR3 length: 14 residues. Germline CDR1 reads SGHDN; CDR2 reads FVKESK. V was shortened by 1 base and J by 3 bases, with 7 bases between the two germline ends. The CDR3 spells CASSQGLGYNEQFF. The CDR3 DNA reads TGTGCCAGCAGCCAAGGGCTAGGCTACAATGAGCAGTTCTTC. The whole variable domain, remainder taken from reference TRBV14 and TRBJ2-1, is EAGVTQFPSHSVIEKGQTVTLRCDPISGHDNLYWYRRVMGKEIKFLLHFVKESKQDESGMPNNRFLAERTGGTYSTLKVQPAELEDSGVYFCASSQGLGYNEQFFGPGTRLTVL.

The V gene is TRBV28, the J gene TRBJ2-7, with TRBD1 matching over 7 bases. CDR1 and CDR2 from the germline V gene are MDHEN and SYDVKM. Losses at the gene ends were 6 bases for V and 7 bases for J; bases not matched to a gene: 6. The CDR3 loop spans 12 amino acids. The CDR3 reads CASSDRDGEQYF. The CDR3 region has the DNA TGTGCCAGCAGCGACAGGGACGGGGAGCAGTACTTC.

The chain combines TRBV5-1 with TRBJ2-1; 10 nucleotides agree with TRBD1. Germline lookup yields CDR1 SGHRS and CDR2 YFSETQ. The CDR3 is made up of 14 amino acids. The V gene end was trimmed by 7 bases and the J gene end by 6 bases; junction bases not matched to a gene: 7. The CDR3 region is CASYGTGVSNEQFF. CDR3 nucleotides: TGCGCCAGCTACGGGACAGGGGTTAGCAATGAGCAGTTCTTC.

This sequence joins TRBV9 and TRBJ1-2, with 8 positions matching TRBD1. Germline CDR1 and CDR2: SGDLS and YYNGEE. V lost 5 bases, J lost 2 bases, and 11 bases stayed unmatched. The CDR3 loop spans 16 amino acids. This CDR3 is CASSPPQGARNYGYTF. CDR3 nucleotide sequence: TGTGCCAGCAGTCCGCCCCAGGGGGCGCGAAACTATGGCTACACCTTC.